This T cell receptor beta chain was profiled in a study of blood T cell repertoires in COVID-19. Study background: The United States, Italy and Spain provided the acute and convalescent COVID-19 samples. PBMCs, B-cell-depleted T cells, or T cells were the source of the cDNA or gDNA that made up the material.

The CDR3 has 15 residues. Germline assignment: CDR1 SGDLS and CDR2 YYNGEE. The V and J ends lost 4 bases and 6 bases respectively, with 16 bases between them. Per the original data handling: Estimation of nucleated cell counts was performed using reference gene primer amplification. Using immunoSEQ multiplex PCR, the repertoire was profiled, and TCRdb retains in-frame clones only, with some absent. The DNA gave D and trimming, while V, J and clone size come from that table. Among some 200,000 clones listed, 80% to 90% were seen once. The TCR sequence derives from a young man with active or convalescent COVID-19. Sequencing was performed on peripheral blood. The chain has TRBV9 and TRBJ2-2; D may be TRBD1 (5 bases). In nucleotides, the CDR3 is TGTGCCAGCAGCCCCAGGGCCCTAGGGCCCGGGGAGCTGTTTTTT. This translates into CASSPRALGPGELFF.